A single sample gave rise to the 11 T cell receptor beta chains below, sequenced in a study of low-dose radiotherapy and immunotherapy resistance in tumors. TRAV- and TRBV-specific primers, spanning alpha and beta chains, primed first-strand cDNA. TCRs were put through 15 to 25 PCR cycles of amplification with Phusion. A constant-region primer and the V-primer adapter served as the primer pair. Via MiXCR, TCRdb re-called the reads, giving one row per CDR3 protein. This sample yields 70,000 to 95,000 distinct CDR3 sequences, of which 18% are seen a single time; approximately 2.8% belongs to the top ten. Documented time point: before trial treatment. Sequenced material: PBMCs, taken before treatment. The receptors shown here come from a male donor with prostate cancer.

The chain links TRBV15 to TRBJ2-7; 10 nucleotides agree with TRBD1. The V gene end was trimmed by 1 base and the J gene end by 2 bases; junction bases not matched to a gene: 2. The length of the CDR3 is 15 residues. The germline V gene has CDR1 LNHNV and CDR2 YYDKDF (reference sequence). This CDR3 is CATSRGGTGAYEQYF. CDR3 DNA: TGTGCCACCAGCAGAGGAGGGACAGGGGCCTACGAGCAGTACTTC.

The sample holds many counts of this clonotype. The chain recombines TRBV12-3 or TRBV12-4 with TRBJ2-6, with D perhaps being TRBD1 or TRBD2 (5 bases each). Between the trimmed V and J ends, which lost 7 bases and 2 bases, there was a span of 18 bases. The CDR3 extends over 17 amino acids. The CDR3 region is CASKPGPLGTGANVLTF. CDR3 in DNA: TGTGCCAGCAAACCGGGACCCCTGGGTACTGGGGCCAACGTCCTGACTTTC.

This clonotype was counted many times. V and J are TRBV6-5 and TRBJ1-5; no reliable D call. This CDR3 comprises 13 residues. Germline CDR1 reads MNHEY; CDR2 reads SVGAGI. The V and J ends lost 10 bases and 5 bases respectively, with 15 bases between them. The CDR3 reads CATRRARDQPQHF. The CDR3 nucleotides read TGTGCCACCCGGAGGGCTCGGGATCAGCCCCAGCATTTT.

The rearrangement uses TRBV19 and TRBJ2-6; D remains unclear. Trimming pared 9 bases from V and 0 bases from J, leaving 6 bases between. The CDR3 sequence is 13 residues long. CDR1 is LNHDA and CDR2 is SQIVND in the germline V gene (reference sequence). As DNA, the CDR3 is TGTGCCAGCTATCTCTCTGGGGCCAACGTCCTGACTTTC. Protein: CASYLSGANVLTF.

V is TRBV12-3 or TRBV12-4 and J is TRBJ2-1; either TRBD1 or TRBD2 may fit D (5 bases each). Trimming removed 2 bases at V and 5 bases at J, with 10 bases between. This CDR3 has 14 residues. CDR3 in DNA: TGTGCCAGCAGTTTATGGGGGACCGACAATGAGCAGTTCTTC. As protein: CASSLWGTDNEQFF.

This clonotype was recorded many times. This chain links TRBV4-1 with TRBJ2-4; D possibly uses TRBD1 or TRBD2 (6 bases each). Per the germline V gene, CDR1 is MGHRA and CDR2 is YSYEKL. With 3 bases removed from V and 6 bases from J, the gap between germline ends came to 12 bases. This CDR3 is built from 14 residues. Here the CDR3 reads CASSHPEGGNIQYF. The CDR3 DNA is TGCGCCAGCAGCCACCCAGAGGGGGGAAACATTCAGTACTTC.

The J gene is TRBJ2-7, the V gene TRBV5-4; the D gene is possibly TRBD2 (5 bases). The length of the CDR3 is 16 residues. V was pared by 0 bases and J by 0 bases, with 13 bases between. The germline gives CDR1 SGHNT, CDR2 YYREEE (reference sequence). The CDR3 sequence is CASSLDAGVSSYEQYF. CDR3 in DNA: TGTGCCAGCAGCTTGGACGCCGGGGTTAGCTCCTACGAGCAGTACTTC.

This clonotype showed up many times. The rearrangement uses TRBV6-2 or TRBV6-3 and TRBJ2-5, with D possibly being TRBD2 (6 bases). V lost 2 bases, J lost 2 bases, and 21 bases lay in between. Germline-derived CDR1 and CDR2 are MNHEY and SVGEGT. The CDR3 is 18 residues long. The CDR3 DNA reads as TGTGCCAGCAGTTACCCACTGAAATGGGACTCTCGGCAAGAGACCCAGTACTTC. As protein: CASSYPLKWDSRQETQYF.

The chain links TRBV2 to TRBJ2-2; 7 positions match TRBD1. CDR3 size: 13 residues. From germline, CDR1 is SNHLY and CDR2 FYNNEI. Trimming cost V 9 bases and J 3 bases; bases outside gene matches: 4. The CDR3 DNA reads TGTGCCAGAAAAACAGGGGACACCGGGGAGCTGTTTTTT. As protein: CARKTGDTGELFF.

This clonotype was found many times. The chain links TRBV10-1 to TRBJ2-1; D ambiguous. The V and J ends lost 3 bases and 0 bases respectively, with 3 bases between them. Germline assignment: CDR1 WNHNN and CDR2 SYGVQD (reference sequence). CDR3 size: 13 residues. This CDR3 reads CASSDGSYNEQFF. The DNA for the CDR3 is TGCGCCAGCAGTGATGGCTCCTACAATGAGCAGTTCTTC.

There are many counts of this clonotype. The chain links TRBV12-3 or TRBV12-4 to TRBJ1-1, with D possibly being TRBD1 (5 bases). V lost 10 bases and J lost 5, with 26 bases in between. This CDR3 region has 16 residues. The CDR3: CATTPIQGVGRTEAFF. In DNA, the CDR3 is TGTGCCACAACCCCCATCCAAGGGGTAGGCAGGACTGAAGCTTTCTTT.